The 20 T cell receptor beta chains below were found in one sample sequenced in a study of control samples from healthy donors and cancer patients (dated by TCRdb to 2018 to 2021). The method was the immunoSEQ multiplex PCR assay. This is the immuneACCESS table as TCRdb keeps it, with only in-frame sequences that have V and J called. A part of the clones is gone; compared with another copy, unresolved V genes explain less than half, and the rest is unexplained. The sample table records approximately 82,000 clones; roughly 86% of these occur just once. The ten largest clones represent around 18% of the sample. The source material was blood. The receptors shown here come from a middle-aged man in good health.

CDR3 nucleotide sequence: TGTGCCAGCAGCCAAGATATGAGCCTAGCGGGAGGAGATACGCAGTATTTT. It specifies CASSQDMSLAGGDTQYF. This chain uses TRBV3-1 (or the pseudogene TRBV3-2) with TRBJ2-3; TRBD2 aligns across 11 bases. CDR3 size: 17 residues. Germline V gene sequence: CDR1 LGHDT, CDR2 YNNKEL (reference sequence). The trim removed 0 bases at V and 5 bases at J, leaving 7 bases unmatched.

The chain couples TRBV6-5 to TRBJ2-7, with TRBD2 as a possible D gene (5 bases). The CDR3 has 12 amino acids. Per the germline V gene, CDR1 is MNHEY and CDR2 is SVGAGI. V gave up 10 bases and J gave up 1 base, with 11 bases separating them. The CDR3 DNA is TGTGCCACCTCCCGGGGATCCTACGAGCAGTACTTC. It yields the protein CATSRGSYEQYF.

The CDR3: CASSSQLTSGPYEQYF. The CDR3 DNA is TGTGCCAGCAGCTCGCAACTGACTAGCGGTCCCTACGAGCAGTACTTC. J is TRBJ2-7 and V is TRBV3-1 (or the pseudogene TRBV3-2); TRBD2 agrees at 9 bases. V dropped 5 bases and J dropped 2; count of bases not matched to a gene: 10. Germline loops: CDR1 LGHDT, CDR2 YNNKEL (reference sequence). CDR3 length: 16 residues.

The CDR3 reads CASSYTGSGNTEAFF. The CDR3 region has the DNA TGTGCCAGCAGTTACACAGGCTCAGGGAACACTGAAGCTTTCTTT. The chain uses TRBV6-6 and TRBJ1-1; D might be TRBD1 (5 bases). Trimming pared 2 bases from V and 1 base from J, leaving 11 bases between. Germline V lookup: CDR1 MNHNY, CDR2 SVGAGI (reference sequence). The CDR3 loop spans 15 amino acids.

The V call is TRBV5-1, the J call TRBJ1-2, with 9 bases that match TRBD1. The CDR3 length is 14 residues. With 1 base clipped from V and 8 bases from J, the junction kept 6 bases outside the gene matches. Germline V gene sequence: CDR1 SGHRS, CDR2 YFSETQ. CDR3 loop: CASSLSGTGRGYTF. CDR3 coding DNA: TGCGCCAGCAGCTTGTCCGGGACAGGGAGAGGCTACACCTTC.

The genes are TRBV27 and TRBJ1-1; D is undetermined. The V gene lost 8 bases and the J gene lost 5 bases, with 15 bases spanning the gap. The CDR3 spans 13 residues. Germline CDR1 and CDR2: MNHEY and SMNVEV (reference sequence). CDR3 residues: CASQAFPLTEAFF. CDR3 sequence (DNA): TGTGCCAGCCAGGCCTTCCCCTTGACTGAAGCTTTCTTT.

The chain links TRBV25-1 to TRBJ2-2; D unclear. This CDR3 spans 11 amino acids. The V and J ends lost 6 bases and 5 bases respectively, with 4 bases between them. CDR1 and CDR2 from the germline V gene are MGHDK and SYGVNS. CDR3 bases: TGTGCCAGCAGGGGTACCGGGGAGCTGTTTTTT. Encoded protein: CASRGTGELFF.

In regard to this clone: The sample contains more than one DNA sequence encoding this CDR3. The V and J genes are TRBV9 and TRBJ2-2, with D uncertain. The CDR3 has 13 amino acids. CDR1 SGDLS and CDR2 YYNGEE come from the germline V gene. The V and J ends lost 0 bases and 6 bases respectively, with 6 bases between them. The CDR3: CASSVAVAGELFF. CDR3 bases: TGTGCCAGCAGCGTAGCGGTCGCCGGGGAGCTGTTTTTT.

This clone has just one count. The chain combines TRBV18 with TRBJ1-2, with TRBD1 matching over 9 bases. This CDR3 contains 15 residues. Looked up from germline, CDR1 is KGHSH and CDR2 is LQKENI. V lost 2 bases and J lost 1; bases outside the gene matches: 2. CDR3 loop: CASSPGTGFNYGYTF. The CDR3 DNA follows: TGTGCCAGCTCACCAGGGACAGGGTTTAACTATGGCTACACCTTC.

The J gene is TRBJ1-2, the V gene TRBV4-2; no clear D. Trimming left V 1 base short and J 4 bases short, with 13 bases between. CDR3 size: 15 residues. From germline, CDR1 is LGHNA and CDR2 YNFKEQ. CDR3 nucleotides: TGTGCCAGCAGCCAAGCGGACCAGAGACTCTATGGCTACACCTTC. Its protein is CASSQADQRLYGYTF.

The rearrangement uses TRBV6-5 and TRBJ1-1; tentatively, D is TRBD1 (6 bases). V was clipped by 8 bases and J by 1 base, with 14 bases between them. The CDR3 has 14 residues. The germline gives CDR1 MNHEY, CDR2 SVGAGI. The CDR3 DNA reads TGTGCCAGCTGGCCCGGCAGGGGGAACACTGAAGCTTTCTTT. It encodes CASWPGRGNTEAFF.

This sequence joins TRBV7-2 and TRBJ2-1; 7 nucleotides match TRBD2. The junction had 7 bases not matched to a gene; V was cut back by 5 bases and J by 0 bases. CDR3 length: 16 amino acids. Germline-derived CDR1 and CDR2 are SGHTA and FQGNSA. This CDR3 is CASSADGGSSYNEQFF. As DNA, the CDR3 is TGTGCCAGCAGCGCGGACGGGGGGAGCTCCTACAATGAGCAGTTCTTC. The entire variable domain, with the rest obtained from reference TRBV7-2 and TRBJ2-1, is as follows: GAGVSQSPSNKVTEKGKDVELRCDPISGHTALYWYRQSLGQGLEFLIYFQGNSAPDKSGLPSDRFSAERTGGSVSTLTIQRTQQEDSAVYLCASSADGGSSYNEQFFGPGTRLTVL.

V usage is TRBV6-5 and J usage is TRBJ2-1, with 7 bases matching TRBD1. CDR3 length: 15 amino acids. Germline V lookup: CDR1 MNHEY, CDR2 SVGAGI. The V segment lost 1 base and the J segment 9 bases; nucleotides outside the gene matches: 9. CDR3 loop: CASSYWGQWGGEQFF. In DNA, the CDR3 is TGTGCCAGCAGTTACTGGGGACAGTGGGGCGGTGAGCAGTTCTTC.

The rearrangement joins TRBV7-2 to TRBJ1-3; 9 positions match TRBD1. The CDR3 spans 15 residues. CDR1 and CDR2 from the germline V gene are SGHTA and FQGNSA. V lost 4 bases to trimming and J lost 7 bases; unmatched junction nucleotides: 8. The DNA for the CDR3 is TGTGCCAGCAGCTCACAGACAGGGGGTGAGAACACCATATATTTT. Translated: CASSSQTGGENTIYF. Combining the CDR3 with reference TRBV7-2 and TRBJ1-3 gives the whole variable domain GAGVSQSPSNKVTEKGKDVELRCDPISGHTALYWYRQSLGQGLEFLIYFQGNSAPDKSGLPSDRFSAERTGGSVSTLTIQRTQQEDSAVYLCASSSQTGGENTIYFGEGSWLTVV.

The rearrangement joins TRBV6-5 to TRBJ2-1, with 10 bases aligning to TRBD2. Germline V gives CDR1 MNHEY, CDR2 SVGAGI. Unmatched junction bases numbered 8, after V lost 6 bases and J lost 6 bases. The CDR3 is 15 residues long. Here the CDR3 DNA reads TGTGCCAGCAGCCCGACTAGCGGGTCCCTCAATGAGCAGTTCTTC. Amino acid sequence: CASSPTSGSLNEQFF.

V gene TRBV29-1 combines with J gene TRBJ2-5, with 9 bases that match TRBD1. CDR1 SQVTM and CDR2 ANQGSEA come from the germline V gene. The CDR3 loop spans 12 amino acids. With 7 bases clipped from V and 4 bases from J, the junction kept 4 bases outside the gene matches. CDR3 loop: CSASTGGETQYF. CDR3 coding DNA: TGCAGCGCCTCGACAGGGGGAGAGACCCAGTACTTC.

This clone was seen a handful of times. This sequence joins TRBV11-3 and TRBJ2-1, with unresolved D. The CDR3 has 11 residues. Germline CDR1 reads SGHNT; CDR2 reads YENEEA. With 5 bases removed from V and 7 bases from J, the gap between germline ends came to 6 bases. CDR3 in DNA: TGTGCCAGCAGCAAGAAGAATGAGCAGTTCTTC. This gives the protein CASSKKNEQFF.

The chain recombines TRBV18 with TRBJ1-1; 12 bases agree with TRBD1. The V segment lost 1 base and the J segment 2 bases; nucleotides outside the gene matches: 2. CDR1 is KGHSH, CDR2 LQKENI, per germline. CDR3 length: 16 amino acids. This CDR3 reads CASSPQGQGANTEAFF. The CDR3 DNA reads TGTGCCAGCTCACCACAGGGACAGGGGGCAAACACTGAAGCTTTCTTT.

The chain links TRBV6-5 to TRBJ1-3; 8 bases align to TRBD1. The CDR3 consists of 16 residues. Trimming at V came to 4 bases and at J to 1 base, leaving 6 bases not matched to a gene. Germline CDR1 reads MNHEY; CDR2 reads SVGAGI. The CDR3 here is CASSWGTGGSGNTIYF. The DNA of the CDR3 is TGTGCCAGCAGTTGGGGGACAGGTGGATCTGGAAACACCATATATTTT.

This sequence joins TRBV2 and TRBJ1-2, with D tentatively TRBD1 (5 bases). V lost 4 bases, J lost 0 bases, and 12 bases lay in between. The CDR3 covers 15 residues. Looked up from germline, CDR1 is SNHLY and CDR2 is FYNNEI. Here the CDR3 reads CASSAIGTPNYGYTF. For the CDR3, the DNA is TGTGCCAGCAGTGCCATTGGGACCCCTAACTATGGCTACACCTTC.